Each of the 15 T cell receptor beta chains below was sequenced from the same sample in a study of blood T cell repertoires in COVID-19. Repertoires were generated with immunoSEQ multiplex PCR, while TCRdb's copy carries only in-frame clones and drops some. The table shows about 140,000 clones, with 84% occurring only once. The specimen was peripheral blood. The receptor source for this set is a human donor in a cohort sampled during active COVID-19.

This clone was seen once. This chain uses TRBV10-3 with TRBJ1-2, with a tentative D call TRBD1 (6 bases). Germline CDR1 is ENHRY and CDR2 is SYGVKD. V was clipped by 4 bases and J by 1 base, with 7 bases between them. The CDR3 totals 13 residues. CDR3 in DNA: TGTGCCATCAGTGTACAGGGTAACTATGGCTACACCTTC. Translating gives CAISVQGNYGYTF.

The chain recombines TRBV3-1 (or the pseudogene TRBV3-2) with TRBJ2-5, with TRBD2 matching over 9 bases. This CDR3 is 14 amino acids long. V lost 5 bases, J lost 7 bases, and 8 bases stayed unmatched. From germline, CDR1 is LGHDT and CDR2 YNNKEL (reference sequence). This CDR3 is CASSTTPGLATQYF. The CDR3 nucleotides are TGTGCCAGCAGCACCACTCCGGGACTAGCGACCCAGTACTTC.

The chain uses TRBV24-1 and TRBJ2-7; a weak D match, TRBD1 (6 bases). The CDR3 spans 14 residues. V was pared by 3 bases and J by 6 bases, with 14 bases between. The germline CDR1 and CDR2 sequences are KGHDR and SFDVKD. The CDR3 region is CATSDPTGRAEQYF. In DNA form, the CDR3 reads TGTGCCACCAGTGATCCGACAGGTCGAGCCGAGCAGTACTTC.

The chain couples TRBV19 to TRBJ2-7; 8 nucleotides agree with TRBD1. Germline trimming cut 6 bases from V and 5 bases from J; bases unmatched to any gene: 6. Germline V gene data show CDR1 as LNHDA and CDR2 as SQIVND (reference sequence). This CDR3 contains 13 residues. In nucleotides, the CDR3 is TGTGCCAGTAGAGGACAGGGAGCACACGAGCAGTACTTC. It yields the protein CASRGQGAHEQYF.

V gene TRBV2 combines with J gene TRBJ1-4; D is perhaps TRBD1 (5 bases). CDR1 and CDR2 (germline): SNHLY, FYNNEI. The V gene lost 7 bases and the J gene lost 7 bases, with 16 bases spanning the gap. This CDR3 region has 14 residues. The CDR3 here is CASTPRGLSEKLFF. The DNA for the CDR3 is TGTGCCAGCACCCCAAGGGGTTTAAGTGAAAAACTGTTTTTT.

This sequence joins TRBV2 and TRBJ2-3; 9 nucleotides align to TRBD2. The CDR3 is made up of 15 amino acids. The germline V gene has CDR1 SNHLY and CDR2 FYNNEI. Germline trimming cut 6 bases from V and 2 bases from J; bases unmatched to any gene: 6. This chain's CDR3 is CASSQSGGPTDTQYF. The CDR3 DNA sequence: TGTGCCAGCAGCCAGAGCGGGGGGCCCACAGATACGCAGTATTTT.

The chain recombines TRBV2 with TRBJ2-1, with TRBD2 matching 8 bases. There are 16 residues in the CDR3. The germline V gene has CDR1 SNHLY and CDR2 FYNNEI. V lost 3 bases and J lost 12; bases outside the gene matches: 16. The CDR3 region is CASSDRTGGGDPGQFF. CDR3 nucleotides: TGTGCCAGCAGTGACCGAACCGGGGGGGGTGACCCTGGGCAGTTCTTC. Looking up the rest from reference TRBV2 and TRBJ2-1 gives the full variable domain: EPEVTQTPSHQVTQMGQEVILRCVPISNHLYFYWYRQILGQKVEFLVSFYNNEISEKSEIFDDQFSVERPDGSNFTLKIRSTKLEDSAMYFCASSDRTGGGDPGQFFGPGTRLTVL.

V gene TRBV7-2 combines with J gene TRBJ2-6, with D perhaps TRBD1 (6 bases). The germline CDR1 and CDR2 sequences are SGHTA and FQGNSA. Trimming cost V 3 bases and J 4 bases, with 10 bases left between them. The CDR3 has 15 residues. The CDR3 region is CASSLITGGANVLTF. The DNA for the CDR3 is TGTGCCAGCAGCTTGATCACAGGGGGGGCCAACGTCCTGACTTTC.

This clone was counted only a few times. The chain carries TRBV6-1 and TRBJ1-1; D gene ambiguous. The CDR3 is 12 residues long. Deletions cut 1 base from V and 9 bases from J, with 9 bases between. Germline V lookup: CDR1 MNHNS, CDR2 SASEGT. The CDR3 loop is CASSEEPAKAFF. The CDR3 nucleotides are TGTGCCAGCAGTGAAGAGCCAGCGAAAGCTTTCTTT.

Note on this clone: Distinct nucleotide sequences in the sample also encode this CDR3. V and J are TRBV7-9 and TRBJ2-5; TRBD1 matches at 10 bases. Trimming took 4 bases from V and 5 from J; bases not matched to a gene: 4. CDR3 length equals 14 residues. Germline CDR1 and CDR2: SEHNR and FQNEAQ (reference sequence). Here the CDR3 DNA reads TGTGCCAGCAGCTCGCGGACAGGGGGGGAGACCCAGTACTTC. Translating gives CASSSRTGGETQYF.

This chain uses TRBV5-6 with TRBJ2-5; D remains unclear. CDR1 and CDR2 (germline): SGHDT, YYEEEE. The CDR3 is 15 residues long. The germline V and J ends were trimmed by 1 base and 4 bases, with 14 bases remaining between them. CDR3: CASSLSRSGRETQYF. The CDR3 DNA follows: TGTGCCAGCAGCTTGAGTCGGTCAGGTAGAGAGACCCAGTACTTC.

This chain connects TRBV7-2 to TRBJ2-5, with TRBD2 matching 11 bases. CDR3 size: 18 residues. The V gene end was trimmed by 0 bases and the J gene end by 5 bases; junction bases not matched to a gene: 11. Germline CDR1 and CDR2: SGHTA and FQGNSA. CDR3 sequence: CASSLAASGGRIGETQYF. The DNA for the CDR3 is TGTGCCAGCAGCTTAGCGGCTAGCGGGGGGCGAATTGGGGAGACCCAGTACTTC.

The chain employs TRBV18 and TRBJ1-2, with TRBD1 matching over 10 bases. The germline V gene has CDR1 KGHSH and CDR2 LQKENI. The CDR3 is 17 amino acids. V shed 4 bases, J shed 6 bases, and the junction held 14 bases outside the gene matches. Here the CDR3 reads CASSLKNDPGQGNGYTF. The CDR3 DNA sequence: TGTGCCAGCTCACTAAAAAATGACCCGGGACAGGGGAATGGCTACACCTTC.

There are a few counts of this clone. The chain joins TRBV29-1 to TRBJ1-2; a possible D gene is TRBD1 (5 bases). V dropped 3 bases and J dropped 4 bases, with 9 bases sitting between them. This CDR3 has 12 residues. Germline V gene lookup returns CDR1 SQVTM and CDR2 ANQGSEA. Here the CDR3 DNA reads TGCAGCGTTGATGGGCAGGGCTATGGCTACACCTTC. Encoded protein: CSVDGQGYGYTF.

The chain employs TRBV3-1 (or the pseudogene TRBV3-2) and TRBJ2-3; D uncertain. Trimming pared 2 bases from V and 1 base from J, leaving 10 bases between. The CDR3 runs to 15 residues. CDR1 LGHDT and CDR2 YNNKEL come from the germline V gene (reference sequence). The CDR3 nucleotides read TGTGCCAGCAGCCAACAAGCACTGGGCACAGATACGCAGTATTTT. It encodes CASSQQALGTDTQYF.